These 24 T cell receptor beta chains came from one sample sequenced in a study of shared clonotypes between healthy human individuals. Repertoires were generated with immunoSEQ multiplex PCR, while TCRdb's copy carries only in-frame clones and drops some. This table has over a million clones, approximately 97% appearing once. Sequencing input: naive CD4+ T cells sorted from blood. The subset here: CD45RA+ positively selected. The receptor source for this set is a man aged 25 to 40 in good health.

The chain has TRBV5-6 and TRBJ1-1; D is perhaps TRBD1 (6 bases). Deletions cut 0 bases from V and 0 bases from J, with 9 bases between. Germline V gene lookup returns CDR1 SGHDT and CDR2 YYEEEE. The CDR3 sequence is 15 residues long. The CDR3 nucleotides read TGTGCCAGCAGCTTGGCGGCAGGGGTGAACACTGAAGCTTTCTTT. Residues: CASSLAAGVNTEAFF.

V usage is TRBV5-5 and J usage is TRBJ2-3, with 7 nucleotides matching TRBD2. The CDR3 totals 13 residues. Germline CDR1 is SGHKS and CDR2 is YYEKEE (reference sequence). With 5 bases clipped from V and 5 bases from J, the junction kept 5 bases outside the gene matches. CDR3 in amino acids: CASRAGAVDTQYF. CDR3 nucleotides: TGTGCCAGCAGGGCGGGAGCGGTAGATACGCAGTATTTT.

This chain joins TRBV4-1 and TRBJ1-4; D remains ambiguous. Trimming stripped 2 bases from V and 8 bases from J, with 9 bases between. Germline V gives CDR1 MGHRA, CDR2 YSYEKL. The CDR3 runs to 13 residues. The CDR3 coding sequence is TGCGCCAGCAGCCAATCCCAAGCGGAAAAACTGTTTTTT. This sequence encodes CASSQSQAEKLFF.

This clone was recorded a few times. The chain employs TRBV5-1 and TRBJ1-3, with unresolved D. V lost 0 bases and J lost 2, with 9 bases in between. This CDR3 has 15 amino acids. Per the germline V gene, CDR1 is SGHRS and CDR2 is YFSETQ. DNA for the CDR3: TGCGCCAGCAGCTTGGCTCAGCCGCCTGGAAACACCATATATTTT. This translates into CASSLAQPPGNTIYF. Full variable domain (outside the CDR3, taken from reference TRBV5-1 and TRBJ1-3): KAGVTQTPRYLIKTRGQQVTLSCSPISGHRSVSWYQQTPGQGLQFLFEYFSETQRNKGNFPGRFSGRQFSNSRSEMNVSTLELGDSALYLCASSLAQPPGNTIYFGEGSWLTVV.

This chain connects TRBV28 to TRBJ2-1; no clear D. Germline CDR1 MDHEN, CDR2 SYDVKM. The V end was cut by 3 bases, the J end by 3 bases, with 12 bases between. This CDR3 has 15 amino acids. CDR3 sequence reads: CASSFRTSGYNEQFF. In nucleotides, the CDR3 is TGTGCCAGCAGTTTTAGAACTTCGGGCTACAATGAGCAGTTCTTC.

The chain's CDR3 is CSGRTDTQYF. The CDR3 bases are TGCAGCGGACGCACAGATACGCAGTATTTT. V is TRBV29-1 and J is TRBJ2-3, with D uncertain. The V gene's germline CDR1 is SQVTM and CDR2 ANQGSEA. The ends were cut back, 7 bases at V and 1 base at J, with 3 bases in the middle. The CDR3 spans 10 residues.

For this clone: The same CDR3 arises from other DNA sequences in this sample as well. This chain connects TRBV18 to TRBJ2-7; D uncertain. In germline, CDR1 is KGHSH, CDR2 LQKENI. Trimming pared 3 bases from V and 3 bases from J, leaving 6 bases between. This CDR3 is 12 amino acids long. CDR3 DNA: TGTGCCAGCTCACCGGGGAACTACGAGCAGTACTTC. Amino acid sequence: CASSPGNYEQYF.

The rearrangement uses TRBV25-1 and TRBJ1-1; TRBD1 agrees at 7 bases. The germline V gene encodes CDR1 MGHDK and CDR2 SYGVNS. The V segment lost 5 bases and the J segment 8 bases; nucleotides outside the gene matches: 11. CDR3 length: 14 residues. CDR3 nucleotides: TGTGCCAGCAGTACATCAAACAGGGGAGGGGAAGCTTTCTTT. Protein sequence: CASSTSNRGGEAFF.

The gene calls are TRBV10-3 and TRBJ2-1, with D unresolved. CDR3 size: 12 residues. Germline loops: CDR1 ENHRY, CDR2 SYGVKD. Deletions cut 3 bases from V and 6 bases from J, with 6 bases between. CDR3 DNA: TGTGCCATCAGTGACGGTAGCAATGAGCAGTTCTTC. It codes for CAISDGSNEQFF.

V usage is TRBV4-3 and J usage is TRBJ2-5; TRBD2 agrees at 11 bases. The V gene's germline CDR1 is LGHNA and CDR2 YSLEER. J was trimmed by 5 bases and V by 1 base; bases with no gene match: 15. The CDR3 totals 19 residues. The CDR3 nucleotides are TGCGCCAGCAGCCAAGTACTACTAGCGGGAGCATTAGGGGGGGAGACCCAGTACTTC. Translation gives CASSQVLLAGALGGETQYF.

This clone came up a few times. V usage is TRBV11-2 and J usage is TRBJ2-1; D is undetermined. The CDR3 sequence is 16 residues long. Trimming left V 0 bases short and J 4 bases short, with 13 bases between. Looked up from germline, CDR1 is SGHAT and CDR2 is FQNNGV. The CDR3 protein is CASSLDGRTSYNEQFF. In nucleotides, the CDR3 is TGTGCCAGCAGCTTAGATGGAAGGACGTCATACAATGAGCAGTTCTTC.

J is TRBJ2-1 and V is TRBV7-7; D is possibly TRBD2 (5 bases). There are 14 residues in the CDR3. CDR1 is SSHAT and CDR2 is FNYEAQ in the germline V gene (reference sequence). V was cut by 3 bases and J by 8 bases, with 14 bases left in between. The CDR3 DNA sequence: TGTGCCAGCAGCTTGGAGAGGTCTAGCTATGAGCAGTTCTTC. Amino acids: CASSLERSSYEQFF.

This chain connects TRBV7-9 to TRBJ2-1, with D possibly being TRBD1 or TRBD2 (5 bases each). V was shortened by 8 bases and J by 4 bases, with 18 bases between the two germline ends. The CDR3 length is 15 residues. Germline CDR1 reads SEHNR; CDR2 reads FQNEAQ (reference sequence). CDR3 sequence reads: CASVRRDEGYNEQFF. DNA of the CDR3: TGTGCCAGCGTCCGAAGGGACGAGGGATACAATGAGCAGTTCTTC.

The CDR3 sequence: CASSLKPLRGRGFSYEQYF. CDR3 DNA sequence: TGTGCCAGCAGTTTAAAACCCCTCCGGGGGCGGGGTTTCTCCTACGAGCAGTACTTC. The chain links TRBV27 to TRBJ2-7; either TRBD1 or TRBD2 may supply D (6 bases each). V was clipped by 2 bases and J by 0 bases, with 23 bases between them. This CDR3 comprises 19 residues. Germline-derived CDR1 and CDR2 are MNHEY and SMNVEV (reference sequence).

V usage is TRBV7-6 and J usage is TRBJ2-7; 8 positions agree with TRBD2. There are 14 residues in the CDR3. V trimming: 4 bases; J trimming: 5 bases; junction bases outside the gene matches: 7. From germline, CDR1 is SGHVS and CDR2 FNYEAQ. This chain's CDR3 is CASSSRAGDHEQYF. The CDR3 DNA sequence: TGTGCCAGCAGCTCTAGAGCGGGGGACCACGAGCAGTACTTC.

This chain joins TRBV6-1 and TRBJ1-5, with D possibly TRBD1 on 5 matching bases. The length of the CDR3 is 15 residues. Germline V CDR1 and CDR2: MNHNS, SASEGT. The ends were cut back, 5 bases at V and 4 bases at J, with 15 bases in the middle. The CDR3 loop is CASSRGDPGNQPQHF. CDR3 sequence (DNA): TGTGCCAGCAGTAGGGGTGATCCGGGGAATCAGCCCCAGCATTTT.

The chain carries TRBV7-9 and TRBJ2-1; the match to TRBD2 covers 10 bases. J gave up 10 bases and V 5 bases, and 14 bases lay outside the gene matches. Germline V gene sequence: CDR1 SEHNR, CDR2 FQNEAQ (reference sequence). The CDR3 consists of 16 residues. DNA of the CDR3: TGTGCCAGCAGCCCCAGCGGGAGGGGTAGACGATGGGAGCAGTTCTTC. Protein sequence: CASSPSGRGRRWEQFF.

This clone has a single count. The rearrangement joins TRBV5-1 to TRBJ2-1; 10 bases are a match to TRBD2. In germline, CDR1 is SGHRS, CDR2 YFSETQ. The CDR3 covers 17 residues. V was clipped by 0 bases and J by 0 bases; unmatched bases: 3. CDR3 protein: CASSLASGGSSYNEQFF. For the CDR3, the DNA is TGCGCCAGCAGCTTGGCTAGCGGGGGCAGCTCCTACAATGAGCAGTTCTTC.

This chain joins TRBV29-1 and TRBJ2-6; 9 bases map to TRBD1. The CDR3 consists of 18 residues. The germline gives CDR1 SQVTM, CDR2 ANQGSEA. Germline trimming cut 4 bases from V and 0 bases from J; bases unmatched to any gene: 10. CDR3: CSVVVGGTGFSGANVLTF. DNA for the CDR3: TGCAGCGTTGTCGTCGGGGGGACAGGGTTCTCTGGGGCCAACGTCCTGACTTTC.

As DNA, the CDR3 is TGTGCCAGCAGTCCGGACGGTCGTTATGGCTACACCTTC. Translating it yields CASSPDGRYGYTF. This chain connects TRBV27 to TRBJ1-2; D unresolved. V gave up 5 bases and J gave up 5 bases, with 12 bases separating them. Germline values: CDR1 MNHEY, CDR2 SMNVEV (reference sequence). This CDR3 spans 13 amino acids.

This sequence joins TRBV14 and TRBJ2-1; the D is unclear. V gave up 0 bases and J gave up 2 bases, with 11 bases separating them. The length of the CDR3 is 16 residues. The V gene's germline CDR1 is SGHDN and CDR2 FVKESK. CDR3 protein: CASSQDPPSPYNEQFF. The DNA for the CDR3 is TGTGCCAGCAGCCAAGATCCCCCTAGTCCCTACAATGAGCAGTTCTTC.

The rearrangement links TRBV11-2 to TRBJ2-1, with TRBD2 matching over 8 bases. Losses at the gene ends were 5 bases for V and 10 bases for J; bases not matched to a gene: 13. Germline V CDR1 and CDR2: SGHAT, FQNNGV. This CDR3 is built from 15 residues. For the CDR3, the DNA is TGTGCCAGCAGCCCATCTGGCGGGGGGTCCCTGGAGCAGTTCTTC. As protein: CASSPSGGGSLEQFF.

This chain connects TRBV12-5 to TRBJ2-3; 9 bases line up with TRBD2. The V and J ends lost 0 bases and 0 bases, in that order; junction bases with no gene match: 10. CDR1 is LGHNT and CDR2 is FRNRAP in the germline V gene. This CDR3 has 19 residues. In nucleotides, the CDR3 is TGTGCTAGTGGTTTGGTTTTGACTAGCGGACGTTCTAGCACAGATACGCAGTATTTT. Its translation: CASGLVLTSGRSSTDTQYF.

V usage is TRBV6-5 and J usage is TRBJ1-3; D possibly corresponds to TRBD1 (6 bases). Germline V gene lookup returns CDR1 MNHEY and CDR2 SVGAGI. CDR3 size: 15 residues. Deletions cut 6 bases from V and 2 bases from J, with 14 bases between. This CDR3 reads CASSLGDIPGNTIYF. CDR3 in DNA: TGTGCCAGCAGCCTCGGGGACATTCCTGGAAACACCATATATTTT.